A selection of T cell receptor beta chains follows, all from one sample in a study of blood T cell repertoires in COVID-19. Profiling relied on immunoSEQ multiplex PCR, and the TCRdb table lists in-frame clones only, not all of them. Of around 200,000 clones listed, 86% were seen once; the top ten hold around 5%. Sequenced: PBMCs or T cells enriched from blood (not recorded which). The receptors derive from a man in his forties or fifties with acute COVID-19. CDR3s include the opening cysteine and the closing phenylalanine or tryptophan. Each record gives: J gene, D gene, V gene, clone size, CDR3 DNA, CDR3 protein. A D gene is named only where the DNA matches it firmly. Some rows have no size entry. The others give once, few or many, or a class for an expanded clone.

j_call: TRBJ2-3
d_call: TRBD2
v_call: TRBV24-1
clone_size: NA
cdr3_nt: TGTGCCACCAGTGATTCCCCGTGGCGGGAGGGAGATACGCAGTATTTT
cdr3_aa: CATSDSPWREGDTQYF

j_call: TRBJ1-6
d_call: NA
v_call: TRBV5-1
clone_size: NA
cdr3_nt: TGCGCCAGCAGCTTGGAGGGGCCGAATCAAGATTCACCCCTCCACTTT
cdr3_aa: CASSLEGPNQDSPLHF

j_call: TRBJ2-3
d_call: TRBD2
v_call: TRBV19
clone_size: once
cdr3_nt: TGTGCCAGTAGTGTCCGGACTAGCGGGGCCCGAGGGGCAGATACGCAGTATTTT
cdr3_aa: CASSVRTSGARGADTQYF

j_call: TRBJ2-7
d_call: TRBD2
v_call: TRBV18
clone_size: NA
cdr3_nt: TGTGCCAGCTCACCGGGACTAGCGAACTACGAGCAGTACTTC
cdr3_aa: CASSPGLANYEQYF

j_call: TRBJ1-4
d_call: TRBD1
v_call: TRBV7-2
clone_size: few
cdr3_nt: TGTGCCAGCAGCCCCCACCAGAGACAGGGTAATGAAAAACTGTTTTTT
cdr3_aa: CASSPHQRQGNEKLFF

j_call: TRBJ1-2
d_call: NA
v_call: TRBV7-3
clone_size: NA
cdr3_nt: TGTGCCAGCAGCGCCAGGGGTGGAGATGGCTACACCTTC
cdr3_aa: CASSARGGDGYTF

j_call: TRBJ1-1
d_call: NA
v_call: TRBV15
clone_size: once
cdr3_nt: TGTGCCACCAGCCCCCGTACCTATACAGTGAACACTGAAGCTTTCTTT
cdr3_aa: CATSPRTYTVNTEAFF

j_call: TRBJ2-5
d_call: TRBD1
v_call: TRBV6-5
clone_size: once
cdr3_nt: TGTGCCAGCAGCTCCGAGGGACAGCAAGAGACCCAGTACTTC
cdr3_aa: CASSSEGQQETQYF

j_call: TRBJ2-7
d_call: NA
v_call: TRBV5-6
clone_size: NA
cdr3_nt: TGTGCCAGCAGCTTGGGGTACAGCAACTACGAGCAGTACTTC
cdr3_aa: CASSLGYSNYEQYF

j_call: TRBJ2-3
d_call: NA
v_call: TRBV2
clone_size: NA
cdr3_nt: TGTGCCAGCAAAGGACTGCCCTCGGGGGATACGCAGTATTTT
cdr3_aa: CASKGLPSGDTQYF

j_call: TRBJ2-1
d_call: NA
v_call: TRBV5-1
clone_size: NA
cdr3_nt: TGCGCCAGCAGCCCGCGGGTGAGAGATGAGCAGTTCTTC
cdr3_aa: CASSPRVRDEQFF

j_call: TRBJ1-1
d_call: NA
v_call: TRBV11-2
clone_size: NA
cdr3_nt: TGTGCCAGCAGCTTAGCAATGGGGAGCTCCCTTATGAAAGCTTTCTTT
cdr3_aa: CASSLAMGSSLMKAFF

j_call: TRBJ2-1
d_call: TRBD2
v_call: TRBV4-1
clone_size: NA
cdr3_nt: TGCGCCAGCAGCCAAAGAGGGCTAGCGGGAATTGAGCAGTTCTTC
cdr3_aa: CASSQRGLAGIEQFF

j_call: TRBJ1-1
d_call: NA
v_call: TRBV30
clone_size: NA
cdr3_nt: TGTGCCTGGACACGGTTGAACACTGAAGCTTTCTTT
cdr3_aa: CAWTRLNTEAFF

j_call: TRBJ1-2
d_call: NA
v_call: TRBV25-1
clone_size: once
cdr3_nt: TGTGCCAGCAGTACGAGCTTCGGCTACACCTTC
cdr3_aa: CASSTSFGYTF

j_call: TRBJ1-4
d_call: TRBD1
v_call: TRBV7-8
clone_size: once
cdr3_nt: TGTGCCAGCAGCCCGAGGACAGGGCAGCTTAATGAAAAACTGTTTTTT
cdr3_aa: CASSPRTGQLNEKLFF

j_call: TRBJ1-1
d_call: NA
v_call: TRBV5-4
clone_size: NA
cdr3_nt: TGTGCCAGCAGAGACCGGCAGGGTAACACTGAAGCTTTCTTT
cdr3_aa: CASRDRQGNTEAFF

j_call: TRBJ1-5
d_call: NA
v_call: TRBV30
clone_size: NA
cdr3_nt: TGTGCCTGGAGTGTTCACAGTCAAAATCAGCCCCAGCATTTT
cdr3_aa: CAWSVHSQNQPQHF

j_call: TRBJ2-3
d_call: NA
v_call: TRBV6-1
clone_size: NA
cdr3_nt: TGTGCCAGCAGTGAATCTACGGGAGGCACAGATACGCAGTATTTT
cdr3_aa: CASSESTGGTDTQYF

j_call: TRBJ1-2
d_call: NA
v_call: TRBV29-1
clone_size: NA
cdr3_nt: TGCAGCGTTGTTGGGGCACACTATGGCTACACCTTC
cdr3_aa: CSVVGAHYGYTF

j_call: TRBJ1-5
d_call: TRBD1
v_call: TRBV30
clone_size: NA
cdr3_nt: TGTGCCTGGAGTGTAGGGGGCGACCAGCCCCAGCATTTT
cdr3_aa: CAWSVGGDQPQHF

j_call: TRBJ2-1
d_call: NA
v_call: TRBV7-7
clone_size: NA
cdr3_nt: TGTGCCAGCAGCTTAGCACAGGGAGATGAGCAGTTCTTC
cdr3_aa: CASSLAQGDEQFF